This T cell receptor beta chain was documented in a study of T cell repertoires in cytomegalovirus infection. Overall study: Matching HLA type and CMV infection were both indicated by public TCR beta signatures. Points from the study as a whole: Ex vivo responses were dominated by HLA-C-restricted CMV-specific TCR beta clonotypes. Accumulated public TCR beta family frequency recognized individuals carrying CMV together with the relevant HLA.

The V and J ends lost 1 base and 5 bases respectively, with 8 bases between them. The CDR3 totals 13 residues. Per germline, CDR1 SGHVS and CDR2 FNYEAQ. This clonotype was recorded at least ten times. Its specificity is unknown. TCRdb reprocessed the reads with MiXCR, giving one entry per CDR3 protein. The sample lists around 140,000 distinct CDR3 sequences; about 6.1% were seen once. The receptor was derived from a human donor in good health (CMV status not recorded). Some clones in this sample may be carry-over from other donors' samples. The chain has TRBV7-6 and TRBJ2-5, with D unresolved. Sequencing was performed on PBMCs. This chain's CDR3 is CASSLGSRETQYF. The CDR3 DNA reads TGTGCCAGCAGCTTAGGGTCGCGGGAGACCCAGTACTTC. Together with reference TRBV7-6 and TRBJ2-5, the CDR3 gives the full variable domain: GAGVSQSPRYKVTKRGQDVALRCDPISGHVSLYWYRQALGQGPEFLTYFNYEAQQDKSGLPNDRFSAERPEGSISTLTIQRTEQRDSAMYRCASSLGSRETQYFGPGTRLLVL.